The present T cell receptor beta chain was sequenced within a study of esophageal squamous cell carcinoma under preoperative chemotherapy. Study-wide context: Samples included peripheral blood T cells as well as tumor-infiltrating lymphocytes.

The CDR3 runs to 14 residues. Germline V gene lookup returns CDR1 SGHRS and CDR2 YFSETQ. The V end was cut by 4 bases, the J end by 10 bases, with 18 bases between. Regarding time point: after preoperative PTX-NDP chemotherapy. Findings of the study overall: Tumor-infiltrating lymphocytes showed no significant post-chemotherapy TCR diversity increase, unlike peripheral T cells. Paclitaxel-nedaplatin therapy caused immediate, substantial clonotype frequency changes.

TCRdb passed the PCR reads through MiXCR, listing each CDR3 protein once. This table holds tens of thousands of distinct CDR3 sequences, 50% to 60% found once. As to this clonotype: Its cognate antigen is unknown.

The source of this sequence is a human donor with esophageal squamous cell carcinoma. The donor label of this sample is uncertain. The chain recombines TRBV5-1 with TRBJ2-1, with D possibly being TRBD1 or TRBD2 (5 bases each). The specimen was collected from a patient given preoperative chemotherapy. The CDR3 is CASSAGTVSYEQFF. As DNA, the CDR3 is TGCGCCAGCAGCGCCGGGACGGTCTCCTACGAGCAGTTCTTC.